The text below deals with one T cell receptor (beta chain). This clonotype has a handful of counts. Its specific antigen is unknown. Base qualities are missing; no much larger clone stands one base away. Systemically healthy Caucasian individuals from Russia, approximately 39 in total and aged about 6 to 90 years, were included as donors. Each donor gave approximately 9.4 milliliters of peripheral blood, drawn into EDTA-treated Vacutainer tubes. Ficoll-Paque density-gradient centrifugation was used to isolate PBMCs, with at least 7 million obtained per sample. Trizol reagent was used to extract total RNA from the PBMCs, yielding at least 5 micrograms per sample. The percentages of naive CD45RAhigh/CD27high T cells were determined by flow cytometry on a PBMC aliquot from every donor. The data derive from a study of blood T cells in healthy people across ages (dated by TCRdb to the mid-2010s). In the study overall: Template switching captured roughly one uniquely barcoded TCR beta cDNA molecule per two T cells in model experiments. Age-related changes in TCR beta repertoire diversity were measured in the study by deep sequencing normalized with unique cDNA molecular identifiers. The donors were divided into four age groups: young (average around 15 years), middle-aged (almost 40), aged (roughly 60) and long-lived (roughly 82). To avoid experimental bias, donors of different ages were randomly spread across the sequencing lanes. The study analyzed two additional independent replicas of 1 million unique cDNA reads from the same blood draw for two donors, one aged 18 to 29 and one aged 80 or older.

What the authors observed across the whole study: Since profiling was done on bulk unsorted PBMCs, naive and antigen-experienced compartments could not be conclusively compared. The CMV infection status of donors was not known, potentially confounding age-related changes in expanded clonotypes. Compared with the aged group, more naive CD4+ T cells, fewer expanded clones and increased TCR diversity were shown by the long-lived group, suggesting age selection. As age increased, observed TCR beta diversity per million T cells dropped in a roughly linear way, and a significant reduction was already evident by age 40. Estimates of total diversity based on one million sequenced T cells were considered lower bounds and underestimates. There was a strong correlation between observed TCR beta diversity and the percentage of naive T cells measured by flow cytometry.

Its CDR3 holds 15 amino acids, cysteine through phenylalanine. CDR3 DNA is the only sequence kept; it has 45 bases, read in frame from the first base. V is pruned by 7 bases and J by 5 bases, leaving 12 bases of the junction without a gene match. CDR1 and CDR2, per the germline V gene (reference sequence), are PRHDT and FYEKMQ. The library was generated by 5' RACE. Instrument used: Illumina HiSeq 2500. A second PCR of 7 to 11 cycles was performed with a sample-barcoded 5' primer and a J-beta primer mix. A unique molecular identifier was introduced onto each TCR beta cDNA molecule by a template-switch 5' adaptor carrying 12 random nucleotides. Each sample yielded at least 3 million CDR3-containing paired-end reads. First-strand cDNA was synthesized from all RNA with the Mint cDNA synthesis kit, primed by a TRBC-specific oligonucleotide. After uracil-DNA glycosylase treatment, a first 18-cycle PCR used universal primers M1SS and BC2_uni_R on all cDNA. As for the authors' bioinformatics: For normalization, 1 million high-quality reads, each with a distinct molecular identifier, were randomly selected from each sample. Instead of being binned into consensus sequences, reads with shared molecular identifiers were discarded. MiTCR, set to a Q25 quality threshold and the strictest error-elimination algorithm, was used for CDR3 identification, clonotype clustering and error correction. A nonparametric unseen species model with Euler transformation was used to estimate lower-bound total TCR beta diversity. The public reads were run again by TCRdb, first through fastp at Q25 and then through MiXCR, and only productive beta chains were kept. All rows with the same CDR3 protein become a single entry with the most common DNA and genes. The V and J calls and clone size come from TCRdb's table, not from the authors' own analysis. This sample comprises fewer than 700,000 distinct CDR3 sequences, 45% to 55% of them detected only once. The biggest ten clones account for around 25% of the sample.

The clonotype was recovered from an elderly man in good health. The chain employs TRBV13 and TRBJ2-7, with 9 junctional bases fitting TRBD2. The sequencing input was blood. CDR3 sequence: CASTSGAGGPHEQYF. Read as DNA, the sequence is TGTGCCAGCACCTCAGGTGCGGGAGGGCCCCACGAGCAGTACTTC.